This record concerns one T cell receptor beta chain sequence. The antigen is undetermined. This specimen comes from a study of cytomegalovirus exposure and HLA in healthy donors. Study-level findings and limits: Apart from CMV serostatus, no immune exposure information was available. Using the classifier, cytomegalovirus status was reportedly diagnosed with high specificity and sensitivity. The authors later found HLA-associated TCR beta chains more clonally expanded than equally common others. The study put some 160 TCR beta chains on its list as cytomegalovirus-associated.

The study ran its PCR with 60 Vbeta and 13 Jbeta primers. Sequenced by immunoSEQ multiplex PCR; TCRdb stores in-frame clones only, minus some. The data contain approximately 170,000 clones, roughly three quarters of them singletons. This TCR was recovered from a woman aged 50 to 65 in good health and CMV-seronegative. Sequencing input: PBMCs.

CDR3 sequence reads: CASSQEPRGPYEQYF. DNA for the CDR3: TGCGCCAGCAGCCAAGAACCCAGGGGCCCCTACGAGCAGTACTTC. The gene calls are TRBV4-1 and TRBJ2-7; D may be TRBD1 (6 bases). The CDR3 length is 15 residues. From germline, CDR1 is MGHRA and CDR2 YSYEKL. V was pared by 0 bases and J by 2 bases, with 11 bases between.